The 12 T cell receptor beta chains below were found in one sample sequenced in a study of blood T cell repertoires in COVID-19. Clones were read by immunoSEQ multiplex PCR, and TCRdb kept only the in-frame ones, dropping some. The sample records around 250,000 clones, 86% being singletons. What was sequenced was peripheral blood. The receptor set was obtained from a woman older than 75 with COVID-19, enrolled during active disease.

This chain uses TRBV6-1 with TRBJ1-2; 9 bases match TRBD1. Germline CDR1 and CDR2: MNHNS and SASEGT. This CDR3 region has 16 residues. Trimming took 4 bases from V and 5 from J; bases not matched to a gene: 11. CDR3 DNA sequence: TGTGCCAGCAGTGGATCGGGACAGGGAGGACTATATGGCTACACCTTC. Amino acids: CASSGSGQGGLYGYTF.

This chain uses TRBV9 with TRBJ2-2; 8 bases line up with TRBD1. The trim removed 4 bases at V and 5 bases at J, leaving 7 bases unmatched. Germline CDR1 reads SGDLS; CDR2 reads YYNGEE. The CDR3 sequence is 15 residues long. CDR3 nucleotides: TGTGCCAGCAGCACCCGATGGACAGGGACCGGGGAGCTGTTTTTT. It encodes CASSTRWTGTGELFF. The whole variable domain, remainder taken from reference TRBV9 and TRBJ2-2, is DSGVTQTPKHLITATGQRVTLRCSPRSGDLSVYWYQQSLDQGLQFLIQYYNGEERAKGNILERFSAQQFPDLHSELNLSSLELGDSALYFCASSTRWTGTGELFFGEGSRLTVL.

This chain uses TRBV10-3 with TRBJ2-3; 15 bases line up with TRBD2. Trimming at V came to 6 bases and at J to 0 bases, leaving 10 bases not matched to a gene. Germline CDR1 and CDR2: ENHRY and SYGVKD. This CDR3 comprises 19 residues. CDR3 nucleotide sequence: TGTGCCATCAGACCGGGACTAGCGGGGGGACAGGCTAGCACAGATACGCAGTATTTT. Its translation: CAIRPGLAGGQASTDTQYF.

The chain joins TRBV28 to TRBJ1-5; D unresolved. The germline V gene encodes CDR1 MDHEN and CDR2 SYDVKM. This CDR3 has 15 residues. Trimming pared 5 bases from V and 11 bases from J, leaving 22 bases between. The CDR3 region is CASSTDGMGNIAQHF. Written as DNA, the CDR3 is TGTGCCAGCAGTACAGACGGGATGGGAAATATAGCCCAGCATTTT.

The chain employs TRBV3-1 (or the pseudogene TRBV3-2) and TRBJ1-6; tentative D call: TRBD1 (5 bases). This CDR3 has 15 amino acids. CDR1 and CDR2 (germline): LGHDT, YNNKEL (reference sequence). With 3 bases removed from V and 10 bases from J, the gap between germline ends came to 16 bases. The CDR3 coding sequence is TGTGCCAGCAGCCATGACCGGGCCGGGGGATCACCCCTCCACTTT. Residues: CASSHDRAGGSPLHF.

The chain recombines TRBV6-5 with TRBJ1-3; possibly TRBD1 for D (6 bases). V dropped 2 bases and J dropped 2 bases, with 13 bases sitting between them. Germline CDR1 and CDR2: MNHEY and SVGAGI. This CDR3 is built from 16 residues. The DNA of the CDR3 is TGTGCCAGCAGTTACAACTTTCGGACAGCTGGAAACACCATATATTTT. Protein product: CASSYNFRTAGNTIYF.

The chain carries TRBV19 and TRBJ1-3; possibly TRBD1 for D (6 bases). V was trimmed by 9 bases and J by 0 bases, leaving 15 bases between them. Per the germline V gene, CDR1 is LNHDA and CDR2 is SQIVND (reference sequence). The CDR3 totals 15 residues. CDR3 residues: CASSAGGLSGNTIYF. Here the CDR3 DNA reads TGTGCCAGCTCAGCGGGGGGCCTCTCTGGAAACACCATATATTTT.

The chain employs TRBV2 and TRBJ2-2, with a weak D call TRBD2 (5 bases). Trimming shortened V by 8 bases and J by 0 bases, and 16 bases separated the two germline ends. CDR1 is SNHLY, CDR2 FYNNEI, per germline. The CDR3 sequence is 16 residues long. The CDR3 coding sequence is TGTGCCAGCGAAGTAGTGGGGAGAGCGAACACCGGGGAGCTGTTTTTT. Translating gives CASEVVGRANTGELFF.

The genes are TRBV28 and TRBJ1-2; possible D gene TRBD1, 5 bases. The ends were cut back, 3 bases at V and 4 bases at J, with 12 bases in the middle. This CDR3 comprises 14 residues. Germline V gene sequence: CDR1 MDHEN, CDR2 SYDVKM. The CDR3 nucleotides read TGTGCCAGCAGTTTGACCAGGGCAGCCTATGGCTACACCTTC. This encodes CASSLTRAAYGYTF.

The rearrangement joins TRBV10-2 to TRBJ2-3, with D perhaps TRBD2 (6 bases). V lost 2 bases and J lost 0, with 15 bases in between. This CDR3 has 17 residues. Germline V lookup: CDR1 WSHSY, CDR2 SAAADI. The CDR3 DNA follows: TGCGCCAGCAGTGAGCGGAAGTTGGGGGGAAGCACAGATACGCAGTATTTT. Residues: CASSERKLGGSTDTQYF.

The genes are TRBV19 and TRBJ2-2, with D unresolved. Trimming left V 4 bases short and J 0 bases short, with 12 bases between. There are 16 residues in the CDR3. CDR1 is LNHDA and CDR2 is SQIVND in the germline V gene (reference sequence). CDR3 sequence (DNA): TGTGCCAGTAGTACCCCCGCAATAGCGAACACCGGGGAGCTGTTTTTT. This gives the protein CASSTPAIANTGELFF.

The chain employs TRBV2 and TRBJ2-2; TRBD2 might be the D (6 bases). V gave up 3 bases and J gave up 5 bases, with 13 bases separating them. The CDR3 sequence is 15 residues long. The germline gives CDR1 SNHLY, CDR2 FYNNEI. In DNA, the CDR3 is TGTGCCAGCAGTGAGGCCCCCCGGGGGACCGGGGAGCTGTTTTTT. Translation gives CASSEAPRGTGELFF.